This entry describes one T cell receptor (beta chain). What it binds is unknown. Other DNA sequences in the same sample also yield this CDR3. The data derive from a study of shared clonotypes between healthy human individuals. Study-wide points: Naive CD4 clonotypes were shared across several donors at around 5%. Larger richness was generally estimated for naive than memory subsets.

CD45RA-negative memory and CD45RA+ naive subsets were split from the CD4+ cells. Some clones are missing from TCRdb's copy, which holds only in-frame ones; the method was immunoSEQ multiplex PCR. The data hold 2,500,000 or so clones, with around 90% observed a single time. Trimming stripped 3 bases from V and 3 bases from J, with 8 bases between. The length of the CDR3 is 13 residues. CDR1 KGHSH and CDR2 LQKENI come from the germline V gene. The source of this sequence is a man aged 18 to 29 in good health. Some clones in this sample may be carry-over from other donors' samples. The J gene is TRBJ2-5, the V gene TRBV18; D remains unclear. The specimen was naive CD4+ T cells from PBMCs. This sample's subset: CD45RA+ positively selected. This CDR3 reads CASSPPSKETQYF. In DNA form, the CDR3 reads TGTGCCAGCTCACCTCCATCCAAAGAGACCCAGTACTTC.